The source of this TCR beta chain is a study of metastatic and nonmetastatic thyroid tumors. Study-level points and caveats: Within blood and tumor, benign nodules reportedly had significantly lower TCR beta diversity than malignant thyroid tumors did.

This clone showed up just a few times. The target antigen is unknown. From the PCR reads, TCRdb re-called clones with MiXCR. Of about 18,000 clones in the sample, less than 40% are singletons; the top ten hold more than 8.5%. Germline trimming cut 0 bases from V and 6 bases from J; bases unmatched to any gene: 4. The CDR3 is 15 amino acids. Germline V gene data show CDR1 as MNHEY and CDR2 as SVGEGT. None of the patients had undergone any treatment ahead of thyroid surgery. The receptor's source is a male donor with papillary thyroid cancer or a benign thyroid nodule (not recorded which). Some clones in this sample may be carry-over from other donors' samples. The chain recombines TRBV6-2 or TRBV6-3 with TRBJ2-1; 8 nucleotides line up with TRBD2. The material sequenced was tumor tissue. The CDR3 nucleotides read TGTGCCAGCAGTTACTCGAGCGGGAGCGTCAATGAGCAGTTCTTC. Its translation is CASSYSSGSVNEQFF.